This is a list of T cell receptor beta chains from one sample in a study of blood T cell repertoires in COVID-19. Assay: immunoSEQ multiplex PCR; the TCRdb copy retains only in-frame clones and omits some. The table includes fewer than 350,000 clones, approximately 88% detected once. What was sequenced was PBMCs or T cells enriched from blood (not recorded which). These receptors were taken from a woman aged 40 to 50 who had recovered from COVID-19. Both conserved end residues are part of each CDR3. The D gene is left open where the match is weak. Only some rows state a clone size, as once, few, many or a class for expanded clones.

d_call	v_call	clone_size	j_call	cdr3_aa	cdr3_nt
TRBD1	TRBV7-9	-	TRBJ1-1	CASSPPRAGGTEAFF	TGTGCCAGCAGCCCACCCCGGGCAGGGGGCACTGAAGCTTTCTTT
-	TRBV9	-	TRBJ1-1	CASSGGHPNTEAFF	TGTGCCAGCAGCGGAGGACACCCGAACACTGAAGCTTTCTTT
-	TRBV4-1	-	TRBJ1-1	CASSQDPRTMNTEAFF	TGCGCCAGCAGCCAAGATCCCAGGACTATGAACACTGAAGCTTTCTTT
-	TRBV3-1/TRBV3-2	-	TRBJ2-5	CASSQVPQETQYF	TGTGCCAGCAGCCAAGTCCCGCAAGAGACCCAGTACTTC
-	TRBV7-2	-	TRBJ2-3	CASSLQAPADTQYF	TGTGCCAGCAGCTTACAAGCCCCCGCAGATACGCAGTATTTT
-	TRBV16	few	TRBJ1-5	CASSPPARSNQPQHF	TGTGCCAGCAGCCCTCCGGCTAGAAGCAATCAGCCCCAGCATTTT
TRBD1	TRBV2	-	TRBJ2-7	CASSEERTGVYEQYF	TGTGCCAGCAGTGAAGAGCGGACAGGGGTCTACGAGCAGTACTTC
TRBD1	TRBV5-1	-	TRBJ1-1	CASSFGTGGTEAFF	TGCGCCAGCAGCTTCGGGACAGGGGGCACTGAAGCTTTCTTT
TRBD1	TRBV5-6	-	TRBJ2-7	CASSLGAGGSYEQYF	TGTGCCAGCAGCTTGGGGGCAGGGGGCTCCTACGAGCAGTACTTC
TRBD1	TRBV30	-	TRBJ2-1	CAWNTNRGYNEQFF	TGTGCCTGGAACACAAACAGGGGCTACAATGAGCAGTTCTTC
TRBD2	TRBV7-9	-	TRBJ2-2	CASSLTSGSVSTGELFF	TGTGCCAGCAGCTTAACTAGCGGGAGCGTGAGCACCGGGGAGCTGTTTTTT
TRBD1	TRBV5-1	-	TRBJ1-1	CASRQGARTEAFF	TGCGCCAGCAGACAGGGGGCGCGGACTGAAGCTTTCTTT
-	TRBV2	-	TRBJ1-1	CASSGGGDRAKNTEAFF	TGTGCCAGCAGTGGGGGAGGGGACCGAGCAAAAAACACTGAAGCTTTCTTT
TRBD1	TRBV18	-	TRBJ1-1	CASSPGQGNTEAFF	TGTGCCAGCTCACCCGGACAGGGGAACACTGAAGCTTTCTTT
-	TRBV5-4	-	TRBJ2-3	CASSLGQNTDTQYF	TGTGCCAGCAGCTTGGGCCAGAACACAGATACGCAGTATTTT
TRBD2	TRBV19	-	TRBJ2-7	CASSPAGGTYEQYF	TGTGCCAGTAGCCCAGCGGGGGGGACCTACGAGCAGTACTTC
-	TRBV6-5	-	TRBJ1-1	CASSYDSAIGEAFF	TGTGCCAGCAGTTACGACAGCGCGATCGGCGAAGCTTTCTTT
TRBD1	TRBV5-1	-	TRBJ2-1	CASSSSTGINEQFF	TGCGCCAGCAGCTCCTCGACAGGGATCAATGAGCAGTTCTTC
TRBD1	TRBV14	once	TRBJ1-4	CASSPRGQEKLFF	TGTGCCAGCAGCCCCAGGGGGCAGGAAAAACTGTTTTTT
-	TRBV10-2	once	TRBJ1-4	CATRGGAATNEKLFF	TGCGCCACCAGGGGTGGAGCGGCAACTAATGAAAAACTGTTTTTT
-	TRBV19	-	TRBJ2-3	CASSIDGKAQYF	TGTGCCAGTAGTATAGATGGCAAAGCGCAGTATTTT
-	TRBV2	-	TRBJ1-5	CASSVQGLSNQPQHF	TGTGCCAGCAGTGTTCAGGGTTTAAGCAATCAGCCCCAGCATTTT
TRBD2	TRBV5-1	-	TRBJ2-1	CASSLTSGGNEQFF	TGCGCCAGCAGCCTGACTAGCGGGGGTAATGAGCAGTTCTTC
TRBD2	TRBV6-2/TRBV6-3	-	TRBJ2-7	CASSSLAGVIQYF	TGTGCCAGCAGTTCTCTAGCGGGAGTAATCCAGTACTTC
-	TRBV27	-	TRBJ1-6	CASSLRDSPLHF	TGTGCCAGCAGTTTGCGCGATTCACCCCTCCACTTT
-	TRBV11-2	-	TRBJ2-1	CASSQYSGAYNEQFF	TGTGCCAGCAGCCAATACTCCGGGGCCTACAATGAGCAGTTCTTC
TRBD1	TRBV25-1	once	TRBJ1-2	CASSEEGNRGIRGYTF	TGTGCCAGCAGTGAGGAAGGGAACAGGGGCATACGAGGCTACACCTTC
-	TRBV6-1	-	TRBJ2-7	CASSEGQGTDF	TGTGCCAGCAGTGAAGGGCAGGGTACGGACTTC
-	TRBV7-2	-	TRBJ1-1	CASSPRRTATNTEAFF	TGTGCCAGCAGCCCCAGGAGGACAGCTACAAACACTGAAGCTTTCTTT
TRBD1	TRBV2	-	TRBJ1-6	CASSPGTGGLYYF	TGTGCCAGCAGTCCCGGGACAGGTGGTCTTTACTACTTT
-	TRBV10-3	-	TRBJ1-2	CAIDGTGNYGYTF	TGTGCCATCGACGGCACAGGGAACTATGGCTACACCTTC
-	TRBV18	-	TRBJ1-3	CASSPTTAGSGNTIYF	TGTGCCAGCTCACCTACGACAGCCGGCTCTGGAAACACCATATATTTT
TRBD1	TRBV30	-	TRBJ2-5	CAWSVIGGETQYF	TGTGCCTGGAGTGTAATAGGGGGCGAGACCCAGTACTTC
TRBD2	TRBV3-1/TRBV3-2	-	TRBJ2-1	CASSHPGGTSGDNEQFF	TGTGCCAGCAGCCACCCGGGGGGGACTAGCGGGGACAATGAGCAGTTCTTC
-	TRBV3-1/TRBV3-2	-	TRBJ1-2	CASKRANYGYTF	TGTGCCAGCAAGAGAGCTAACTATGGCTACACCTTC
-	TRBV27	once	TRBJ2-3	CASSFRSGLGTDTQYF	TGTGCCAGCAGTTTTCGTAGCGGTTTGGGTACAGATACGCAGTATTTT
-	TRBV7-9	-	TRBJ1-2	CASSPGVGDGYTF	TGTGCCAGCAGCCCAGGGGTTGGGGATGGCTACACCTTC
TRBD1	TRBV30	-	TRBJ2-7	CAWSGDSSYEQYF	TGTGCCTGGAGTGGGGACAGCTCCTACGAGCAGTACTTC
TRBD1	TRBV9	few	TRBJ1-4	CASGLSGSGGKLFF	TGTGCCAGCGGATTGTCAGGGTCAGGGGGAAAACTGTTTTTT